The entry below describes one T cell receptor (beta chain). Antigen: not known. The sample comes from a study of CD8 T cells in ankylosing spondylitis. Overall study findings and caveats: Reportedly, matched ankylosing spondylitis synovial fluid was significantly enriched for disease-linked clones.

The V end was cut by 7 bases, the J end by 6 bases, with 13 bases between. Germline lookup yields CDR1 SEHNR and CDR2 FQNEAQ (reference sequence). The CDR3 covers 12 residues. TCRdb independently ran MiXCR on the 5' RACE reads; one entry per CDR3 protein. The table lists roughly 97,000 distinct CDR3 sequences, about 8% of them singletons, with approximately 9.7% in the top ten. The rearrangement links TRBV7-9 to TRBJ2-7; possibly TRBD1 for D (5 bases). Input material: blood, either unsorted or a sorted T cell fraction (not recorded which). The sequence was obtained from a male donor with ankylosing spondylitis or in good health (not recorded which). CDR3 nucleotides: TGTGCCAGCACCCTAGGGGTTCTCGAGCAGTACTTC. Amino acid sequence: CASTLGVLEQYF.